Listed here is a single T cell receptor (beta chain). Looked up from germline, CDR1 is MGHDK and CDR2 is SYGVNS. Losses at the gene ends were 4 bases for V and 4 bases for J; bases not matched to a gene: 5. The CDR3 spans 16 residues. Original analysis: How many nucleated cells were present was estimated from reference gene primer amplification. Data came from immunoSEQ multiplex PCR; TCRdb stores just in-frame clones and leaves some out. D and trimming were read from the DNA, whereas the V and J calls and clone size are those reported in that table. Of about 180,000 clones listed, around 85% were seen once; the top ten hold more than 5%. The data belong to a study of blood T cell repertoires in COVID-19. Across the whole study: The United States, Italy and Spain were the sources of the acute and convalescent COVID-19 samples.

The TCR originated in a man between 40 and 49 years old who had recovered from COVID-19. The V call is TRBV25-1, the J call TRBJ2-2; TRBD1 agrees at 11 bases. Sequenced: PBMCs or T cells enriched from blood (not recorded which). CDR3 sequence: CASSATDRGRTGELFF. CDR3 nucleotides: TGTGCCAGCAGTGCTACGGACAGGGGGCGCACCGGGGAGCTGTTTTTT.